This entry lists 27 T cell receptor beta chains sequenced from one sample in a study of post-analysis software for immune sequencing data. Regarding the study as a whole: Patients had higher frequencies than controls of four to six TRBV segments, including TRBV5-6, TRBV5-1 and TRBV20-1.

No antigens are known for them. Tagging with unique molecular identifiers was a feature of the TCR beta cDNA libraries. One entry per CDR3 protein, called by TCRdb with MiXCR from the PCR reads. The sample has 150,000 to 200,000 distinct CDR3 sequences; around 30% are singletons. The specimen sequenced was blood. The receptors were sampled from a girl between 10 and 17 years old with multiple sclerosis.

V usage is TRBV28 and J usage is TRBJ2-3; D unclear. The CDR3 spans 14 residues. Germline loops: CDR1 MDHEN, CDR2 SYDVKM. The V end was cut by 7 bases, the J end by 4 bases, with 15 bases between. The CDR3 DNA follows: TGTGCCAGCACCTGGGGTAGTTTTGCAGATACGCAGTATTTT. Its translation: CASTWGSFADTQYF.

A word on this clonotype: Given a much more abundant clone one base away, this may be a read error. The CDR3 does not close with the conserved phenylalanine or tryptophan, likely indicating a read error. The chain combines TRBV10-3 with TRBJ2-4; TRBD2 matches at 11 bases. The V gene end was trimmed by 9 bases and the J gene end by 13 bases; junction bases not matched to a gene: 11. This CDR3 comprises 13 residues. Germline assignment: CDR1 ENHRY and CDR2 SYGVKD. The CDR3 protein is CAITSGRSNEQYV. CDR3 DNA sequence: TGTGCCATAACTAGCGGGAGATCGAATGAGCAGTACGTC.

A word on this clonotype: This may be a read error: a much more frequent sequence differs by one nucleotide. The chain uses TRBV9 and TRBJ2-3; D perhaps matches TRBD1 (6 bases). Germline V gives CDR1 SGDLS, CDR2 YYNGEE. The CDR3 length is 13 residues. CDR3 residues: CAGSVEGADTQYF. The CDR3 DNA follows: TGTGCCGGCAGCGTAGAGGGGGCAGATACGCAGTATTTT.

About this clonotype: Given a much more abundant clone one base away, this may be a read error. The chain recombines TRBV7-9 with TRBJ2-7, with 8 bases matching TRBD1. CDR1 is SEHNR, CDR2 FQNEAQ, per germline (reference sequence). V was pared by 7 bases and J by 3 bases, with 11 bases of the junction left unmatched. This CDR3 has 15 amino acids. The CDR3 DNA follows: TGTGCCAGCACCTTCGTCTGGGACAGGCTCTACGAGCAGTACTTC. It is translated as CASTFVWDRLYEQYF.

The V gene is TRBV6-1, the J gene TRBJ1-2, with D perhaps TRBD1 (5 bases). From germline, CDR1 is MNHNS and CDR2 SASEGT. CDR3 length: 14 amino acids. V shed 11 bases and J shed 0 bases, with 16 bases lying between them. CDR3 coding DNA: TGTGCCGCCGGGACGGACCGTTCTAACTATGGCTACACCTTC. This translates into CAAGTDRSNYGYTF.

This clonotype was counted at least ten times. The chain joins TRBV4-2 to TRBJ1-2; possibly TRBD1 for D (5 bases). CDR1 and CDR2 (germline): LGHNA, YNFKEQ. The germline V and J ends were trimmed by 4 bases and 6 bases, with 21 bases remaining between them. The CDR3 spans 16 residues. CDR3 nucleotides: TGTGCCAGCAGCCGTACATCGATCGGGGGTCTGGATGGCTACACCTTC. Translated: CASSRTSIGGLDGYTF.

This clonotype was recorded at least ten times. J is TRBJ2-5 and V is TRBV12-3 or TRBV12-4; D is undetermined. V lost 2 bases, J lost 9 bases, and 7 bases lay in between. The CDR3 extends over 11 amino acids. CDR3 nucleotides: TGTGCCAGCAGTTTAAAGACCTCCCAGTACTTC. This codes for CASSLKTSQYF.

This clonotype was recorded a few times. This chain links TRBV29-1 with TRBJ1-2; D may be TRBD1 (6 bases). With 3 bases removed from V and 7 bases from J, the gap between germline ends came to 18 bases. The CDR3 loop spans 14 amino acids. Germline loops: CDR1 SQVTM, CDR2 ANQGSEA. The CDR3 spells CSVDNGGARSGYTF. As DNA, the CDR3 is TGCAGCGTTGACAATGGGGGCGCGAGGTCTGGCTACACCTTC.

Points on this clonotype: Just one base apart from a much larger clone, this may be a read error. The gene calls are TRBV28 and TRBJ2-5, with TRBD2 matching over 9 bases. With the DNA end fitting TRBJ2-7 better, the J assignment may be wrong. The germline V gene has CDR1 MDHEN and CDR2 SYDVKM. The CDR3 consists of 15 residues. CDR3 sequence reads: CASRPSGAATYEQYF. CDR3 nucleotides: TGTGCCAGCAGACCTAGCGGGGCCGCTACCTACGAGCAGTACTTC.

A note on this clonotype: This may come from a read error, since a much larger clone is one base off. DNA for the CDR3: TGTGCCAGCGCCTTCGAAGCGGGTGAGCAGTTCTTC. This encodes CASAFEAGEQFF. The chain carries TRBV11-1 and TRBJ2-1; D might be TRBD2 (6 bases). This CDR3 contains 12 residues. Deletions cut 8 bases from V and 9 bases from J, with 14 bases between. Germline V gives CDR1 SGHAT, CDR2 FQDESV (reference sequence).

On this clonotype: Germline is not matched at one junction end, which may reflect a read error. The J gene is TRBJ1-6, the V gene TRBV5-1; 8 bases line up with TRBD1. Looked up from germline, CDR1 is SGHRS and CDR2 is YFSETQ. This CDR3 is 15 amino acids long. The CDR3 spells CASSLDRGFSSPPHF. As DNA, the CDR3 is TGCGCCAGCAGCTTGGACAGGGGGTTCAGCTCACCCCCCCACTTT.

This clonotype showed up many times. The J gene is TRBJ2-6, the V gene TRBV12-3 or TRBV12-4; D uncertain. The ends were cut back, 6 bases at V and 1 base at J, with 7 bases in the middle. CDR3 size: 14 residues. CDR3 amino acids: CASRIGSGANVLTF. In DNA, the CDR3 is TGTGCCAGCAGGATAGGATCTGGGGCCAACGTCCTGACTTTC.

Many counts were recorded for this clonotype. The chain joins TRBV24-1 to TRBJ2-1, with a possible D match to TRBD1 (6 bases). This CDR3 is 12 amino acids long. CDR1 and CDR2 (germline): KGHDR, SFDVKD. With 12 bases removed from V and 4 bases from J, the gap between germline ends came to 12 bases. For the CDR3, the DNA is TGTGCCGCCCGGACAGTTTACAATGAGCAGTTCTTC. It codes for CAARTVYNEQFF.

Comments on this clonotype: A much larger clone differs by one base, so this may be a read error. The chain couples TRBV12-3 or TRBV12-4 to TRBJ1-2; D possibly corresponds to TRBD1 (5 bases). The CDR3 loop spans 12 amino acids. CDR3 loop: CVSGWGDYGYTF. The CDR3 bases are TGTGTCAGCGGTTGGGGGGACTATGGCTACACCTTC.

In this sample, this clonotype turned up a few times. The gene calls are TRBV6-1 and TRBJ2-5; 8 bases line up with TRBD2. The J segment lost 7 bases and the V segment lost 4 bases, leaving 8 bases of the junction unmatched. Germline V gives CDR1 MNHNS, CDR2 SASEGT. The CDR3 is 14 amino acids. Here the CDR3 DNA reads TGTGCCAGCAGTGGAAGACTAGCGAGGGGGACCCAGTACTTC. Encoded protein: CASSGRLARGTQYF.

Here the CDR3 DNA reads TGTGCCAGCAGCTCCGGGACAGGGGGGAAAAACATTCAGTACTTC. It yields the protein CASSSGTGGKNIQYF. This chain uses TRBV2 with TRBJ2-4; 11 bases fit TRBD1. V was pared by 6 bases and J by 4 bases, with 5 bases of the junction left unmatched. The CDR3 extends over 15 amino acids. Germline V gene sequence: CDR1 SNHLY, CDR2 FYNNEI.

This clonotype was counted ten times or more. The V and J genes are TRBV4-1 and TRBJ2-7; TRBD2 matches at 10 bases. There are 15 residues in the CDR3. The junction had 4 bases not matched to a gene; V was cut back by 4 bases and J by 1 base. Looked up from germline, CDR1 is MGHRA and CDR2 is YSYEKL. This CDR3 is CASSLAAGGSYEQYF. CDR3 nucleotide sequence: TGCGCCAGCAGCCTAGCAGCGGGAGGGTCCTACGAGCAGTACTTC.

The sample holds a few counts of this clonotype. The rearrangement joins TRBV19 to TRBJ1-1; D may be TRBD1 (5 bases). Trimming removed 5 bases from V and 4 bases from J, with 17 bases in between. The CDR3 is 15 residues long. Germline CDR1 LNHDA, CDR2 SQIVND (reference sequence). The CDR3 spells CASSPGTAGSTEAFF. The CDR3 region has the DNA TGTGCCAGTAGTCCGGGGACCGCGGGGAGCACTGAAGCTTTCTTT.

This clonotype was recorded at least ten times. The J gene is TRBJ2-7, the V gene TRBV5-1; TRBD1 matches at 9 bases. V was pared by 4 bases and J by 5 bases, with 10 bases of the junction left unmatched. There are 15 residues in the CDR3. CDR1 and CDR2 from the germline V gene are SGHRS and YFSETQ. The CDR3 region is CASSPGTGNPHEQYF. The CDR3, as DNA: TGCGCCAGCAGCCCCGGGACAGGGAATCCCCACGAGCAGTACTTC.

The chain has TRBV10-3 and TRBJ2-7, with D unclear. Germline V gene lookup returns CDR1 ENHRY and CDR2 SYGVKD. V lost 8 bases and J lost 7, with 6 bases in between. The CDR3 length is 9 residues. CDR3 loop: CAIGNEQYF. The CDR3 region has the DNA TGTGCCATCGGGAATGAGCAGTACTTC.

This clonotype was recorded a few times. A much larger clone lies one base from this, so it may be a read error. The chain recombines TRBV7-2 with TRBJ2-1; no firm D call. Trimming took 4 bases from V and 4 from J, leaving 14 bases between them. CDR3 length: 15 amino acids. Per the germline V gene, CDR1 is SGHTA and CDR2 is FQGNSA. The CDR3 DNA follows: TGTGCCAGCAGCTCCCGACGGACCGCGTACAATGAGCAGTTCTTC. Residues: CASSSRRTAYNEQFF.

In its sample, this clonotype was seen many times. V is TRBV24-1 and J is TRBJ2-5; D remains unclear. Germline CDR1 is KGHDR and CDR2 is SFDVKD. The CDR3 sequence is 14 residues long. The germline V and J ends were trimmed by 4 bases and 1 base, with 9 bases remaining between them. The CDR3 is CATSDGRPQETQYF. In nucleotides, the CDR3 is TGTGCCACCAGTGACGGGCGGCCCCAAGAGACCCAGTACTTC.

There are many counts of this clonotype. The chain recombines TRBV4-1 with TRBJ2-1, with 9 bases aligning to TRBD2. This CDR3 region has 15 residues. CDR1 is MGHRA, CDR2 YSYEKL, per germline. V was pared by 2 bases and J by 10 bases, with 9 bases of the junction left unmatched. The CDR3 loop is CASSQIQASGEEQFF. The CDR3 bases are TGCGCCAGCAGCCAAATTCAGGCTAGCGGGGAGGAGCAGTTCTTC.

This sequence joins TRBV29-1 and TRBJ1-1; D is unclear. The CDR3 is made up of 12 amino acids. The ends were cut back, 5 bases at V and 0 bases at J, with 7 bases in the middle. CDR1 SQVTM and CDR2 ANQGSEA come from the germline V gene. The CDR3 nucleotides are TGCAGCGTTTCCGTCATGAACACTGAAGCTTTCTTT. It is translated as CSVSVMNTEAFF. The full variable domain, in which reference TRBV29-1 and TRBJ1-1 provide the parts outside the CDR3, is SAVISQKPSRDICQRGTSLTIQCQVDSQVTMMFWYRQQPGQSLTLIATANQGSEATYESGFVIDKFPISRPNLTFSTLTVSNMSPEDSSIYLCSVSVMNTEAFFGQGTRLTVV.

In its sample, this clonotype was seen many times. The rearrangement links TRBV12-3 or TRBV12-4 to TRBJ2-7, with TRBD2 matching 8 bases. The CDR3 contains 15 residues. Losses at the gene ends were 1 base for V and 0 bases for J; bases not matched to a gene: 2. The CDR3 sequence: CASSLVTSGSYEQYF. The CDR3 DNA sequence: TGTGCCAGCAGTTTAGTTACTAGCGGCTCCTACGAGCAGTACTTC.

This clonotype has more than one count but fewer than ten. The chain carries TRBV12-3 or TRBV12-4 and TRBJ1-2; a weak D match, TRBD1 (5 bases). The CDR3 is 11 residues long. Between the trimmed V and J ends, which lost 3 bases and 11 bases, there was a span of 10 bases. CDR3 sequence (DNA): TGTGCCAGCAGTTTCGGGGGGTGGTACACCTTC. Amino acids: CASSFGGWYTF.

This clonotype has more than one count but fewer than ten. The V and J genes are TRBV4-2 and TRBJ1-2, with TRBD1 matching 9 bases. The CDR3 is 15 amino acids. After removal of 3 bases from V and 8 bases from J, the junction contained 10 bases not matched to a gene. Germline V gene data show CDR1 as LGHNA and CDR2 as YNFKEQ. CDR3 in amino acids: CASSQNTGGGGGYTF. CDR3 bases: TGTGCCAGCAGCCAGAACACAGGGGGCGGAGGGGGCTACACCTTC.